Listed here is a single T cell receptor beta chain. These data are taken from a study of monozygotic twins with inflammatory bowel disease. Looked up from germline, CDR1 is SGHNT and CDR2 is YENEEA. This CDR3 has 14 residues. TCRdb reworked the 5' RACE reads into one entry per CDR3 protein, no DNA. This table lists roughly 170,000 distinct CDR3 sequences. The V and J genes are TRBV11-3 and TRBJ1-3. The sample consisted of blood. The receptor was derived from a human donor with ulcerative colitis or Crohn's disease, or a healthy co-twin of an affected twin (not recorded which). CDR3 protein: CASSIGGSGNTIYF. The variable domain in full, completed from reference TRBV11-3 and TRBJ1-3, reads EAGVVQSPRYKIIEKKQPVAFWCNPISGHNTLYWYLQNLGQGPELLIRYENEEAVDDSQLPKDRFSAERLKGVDSTLKIQPAELGDSAVYLCASSIGGSGNTIYFGEGSWLTVV.